A single sample is the source of the 11 T cell receptor beta chains below, sequenced in a study of T cell responses to AZD1222 COVID-19 vaccine. The method was immunoSEQ multiplex PCR; TCRdb's version includes in-frame clones alone and lacks a portion of them. This table has approximately 150,000 clones, roughly 93% appearing once. The sequences come from peripheral blood, collected on day 0 of AZD1222 vaccination. These receptors came from an adult in good health.

V gene TRBV28 combines with J gene TRBJ2-7; TRBD1 aligns across 10 bases. The length of the CDR3 is 15 residues. Germline loops: CDR1 MDHEN, CDR2 SYDVKM. J lost 3 bases, V lost 5 bases, and 7 bases had no gene match. The CDR3 nucleotides read TGTGCCAGCAGTCCCGGGACAGGGGCCTTCTACGAGCAGTACTTC. Its translation is CASSPGTGAFYEQYF.

J is TRBJ1-2 and V is TRBV19; 10 bases line up with TRBD1. Trimming took 3 bases from V and 4 from J; bases not matched to a gene: 5. CDR1 LNHDA and CDR2 SQIVND come from the germline V gene (reference sequence). This CDR3 spans 15 amino acids. The DNA for the CDR3 is TGTGCCAGTAGTATGGACAGGGGGTACGGCTATGGCTACACCTTC. Its protein is CASSMDRGYGYGYTF. The full variable domain, completed using reference TRBV19 and TRBJ1-2, is DGGITQSPKYLFRKEGQNVTLSCEQNLNHDAMYWYRQDPGQGLRLIYYSQIVNDFQKGDIAEGYSVSREKKESFPLTVTSAQKNPTAFYLCASSMDRGYGYGYTFGSGTRLTVV.

The chain combines TRBV11-3 with TRBJ2-1; 7 bases match TRBD1. In germline, CDR1 is SGHNT, CDR2 YENEEA. V lost 5 bases to trimming and J lost 9 bases; unmatched junction nucleotides: 7. The CDR3 runs 13 residues. CDR3 amino acids: CASSKPDRVEQFF. The CDR3 DNA reads as TGTGCCAGCAGCAAACCAGACAGGGTTGAGCAGTTCTTC.

This rearrangement joins TRBV10-1 to TRBJ2-1, with 7 nucleotides matching TRBD2. There are 14 residues in the CDR3. V shed 5 bases, J shed 5 bases, and the junction held 6 bases outside the gene matches. Germline CDR1 and CDR2: WNHNN and SYGVQD (reference sequence). DNA of the CDR3: TGCGCCAGCAGTTGGGGCGGGGGTCACAATGAGCAGTTCTTC. Translating it yields CASSWGGGHNEQFF.

The V call is TRBV18, the J call TRBJ2-5, with D perhaps TRBD1 (5 bases). Germline V gene data show CDR1 as KGHSH and CDR2 as LQKENI. This CDR3 spans 14 amino acids. Trimming shortened V by 0 bases and J by 1 base, and 6 bases separated the two germline ends. As DNA, the CDR3 is TGTGCCAGCTCACCACCAGGGGCCCAAGAGACCCAGTACTTC. Translation: CASSPPGAQETQYF.

The V and J genes are TRBV2 and TRBJ2-2; D is uncertain. The V end lost 7 bases, the J end lost 7 bases, and 13 bases lay between the germline ends. Germline V gene lookup returns CDR1 SNHLY and CDR2 FYNNEI. This CDR3 comprises 13 residues. This chain's CDR3 is CASKGLGNGELFF. CDR3 bases: TGTGCCAGCAAGGGTTTGGGGAACGGGGAGCTGTTTTTT.

This sequence joins TRBV3-1 (or the pseudogene TRBV3-2) and TRBJ2-7; the match to TRBD2 covers 7 bases. Trimming removed 3 bases from V and 3 bases from J; junction bases left unmatched: 8. Germline assignment: CDR1 LGHDT and CDR2 YNNKEL (reference sequence). The CDR3 contains 15 residues. The CDR3 bases are TGTGCCAGCAGCCATGACGGGACTAATCTCTACGAGCAGTACTTC. Translation: CASSHDGTNLYEQYF.

This clone appeared once. The chain employs TRBV5-1 and TRBJ1-2; 7 nucleotides agree with TRBD1. V dropped 4 bases and J dropped 1; count of bases not matched to a gene: 4. CDR3 size: 14 residues. CDR1 is SGHRS and CDR2 is YFSETQ in the germline V gene. CDR3 region: CASSTTGDNYGYTF. The CDR3 DNA sequence: TGCGCCAGCAGCACAACAGGGGATAACTATGGCTACACCTTC.

The chain employs TRBV19 and TRBJ2-1; maybe TRBD2 (5 bases). V gave up 5 bases and J gave up 6 bases, with 23 bases separating them. The CDR3 runs to 17 residues. The germline V gene encodes CDR1 LNHDA and CDR2 SQIVND (reference sequence). CDR3 sequence reads: CASSHIEGPAGSNEQFF. For the CDR3, the DNA is TGTGCCAGTAGTCACATCGAAGGTCCCGCGGGTAGCAATGAGCAGTTCTTC.

The chain joins TRBV5-1 to TRBJ1-4; a weak D match, TRBD1 (6 bases). The CDR3 spans 14 residues. In germline, CDR1 is SGHRS, CDR2 YFSETQ. The V gene lost 4 bases and the J gene lost 4 bases, with 11 bases spanning the gap. CDR3 DNA: TGCGCCAGCAGCACTGACAGGAATAATGAAAAACTGTTTTTT. Translation: CASSTDRNNEKLFF.

J is TRBJ2-1 and V is TRBV6-5, with D tentatively TRBD2 (5 bases). The germline CDR1 and CDR2 sequences are MNHEY and SVGAGI. CDR3 length: 14 residues. Between the trimmed V and J ends, which lost 6 bases and 10 bases, there was a span of 19 bases. CDR3 nucleotides: TGTGCCAGCAGCCCATCCTCCCTCACTAGAGAGCAGTTCTTC. It encodes CASSPSSLTREQFF.